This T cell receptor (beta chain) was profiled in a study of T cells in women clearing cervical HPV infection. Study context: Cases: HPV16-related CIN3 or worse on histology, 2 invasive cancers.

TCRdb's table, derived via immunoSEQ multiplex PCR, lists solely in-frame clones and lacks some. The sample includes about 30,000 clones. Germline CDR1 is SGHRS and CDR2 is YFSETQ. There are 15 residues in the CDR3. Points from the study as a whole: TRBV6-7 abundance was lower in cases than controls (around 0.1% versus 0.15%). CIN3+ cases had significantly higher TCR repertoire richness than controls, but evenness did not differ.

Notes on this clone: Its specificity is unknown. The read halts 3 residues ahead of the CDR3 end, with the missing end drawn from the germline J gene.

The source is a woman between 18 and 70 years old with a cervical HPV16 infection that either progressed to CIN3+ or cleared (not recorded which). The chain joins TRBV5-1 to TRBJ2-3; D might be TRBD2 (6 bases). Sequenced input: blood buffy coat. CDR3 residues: CASSTRDGPGETQYF. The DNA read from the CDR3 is TGCGCCAGCAGCACTCGGGACGGCCCGGGGGAGACG.